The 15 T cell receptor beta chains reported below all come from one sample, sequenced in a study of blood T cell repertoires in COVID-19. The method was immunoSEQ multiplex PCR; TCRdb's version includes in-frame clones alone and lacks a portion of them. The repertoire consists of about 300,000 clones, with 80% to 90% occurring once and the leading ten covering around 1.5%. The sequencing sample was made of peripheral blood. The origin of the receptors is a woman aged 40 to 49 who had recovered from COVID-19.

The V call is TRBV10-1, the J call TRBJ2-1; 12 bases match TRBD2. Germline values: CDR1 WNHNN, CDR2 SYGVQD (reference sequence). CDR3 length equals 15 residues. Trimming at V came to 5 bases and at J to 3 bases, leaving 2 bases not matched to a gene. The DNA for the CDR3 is TGCGCCAGCAGTCCTAGCGGGGGGGGCTACAATGAGCAGTTCTTC. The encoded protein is CASSPSGGGYNEQFF.

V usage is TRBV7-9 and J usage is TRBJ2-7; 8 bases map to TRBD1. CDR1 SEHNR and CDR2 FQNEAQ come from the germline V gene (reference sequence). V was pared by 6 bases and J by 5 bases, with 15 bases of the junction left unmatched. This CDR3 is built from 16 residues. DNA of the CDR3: TGTGCCAGCAGGCCCACAAACAGGGGGAGAAAAGACGAGCAGTACTTC. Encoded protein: CASRPTNRGRKDEQYF.

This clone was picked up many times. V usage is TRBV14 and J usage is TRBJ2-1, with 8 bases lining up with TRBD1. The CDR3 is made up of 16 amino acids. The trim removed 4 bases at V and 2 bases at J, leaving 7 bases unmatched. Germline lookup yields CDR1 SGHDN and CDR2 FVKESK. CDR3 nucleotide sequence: TGTGCCAGCAGCCTCGGACAGGGTCGCACCTACAATGAGCAGTTCTTC. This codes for CASSLGQGRTYNEQFF.

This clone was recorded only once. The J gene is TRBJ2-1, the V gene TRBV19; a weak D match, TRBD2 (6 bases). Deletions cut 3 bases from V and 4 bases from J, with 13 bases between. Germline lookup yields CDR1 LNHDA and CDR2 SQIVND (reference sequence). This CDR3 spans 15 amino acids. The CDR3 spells CASSIPGGNYNEQFF. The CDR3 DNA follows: TGTGCCAGTAGTATCCCCGGGGGAAATTACAATGAGCAGTTCTTC.

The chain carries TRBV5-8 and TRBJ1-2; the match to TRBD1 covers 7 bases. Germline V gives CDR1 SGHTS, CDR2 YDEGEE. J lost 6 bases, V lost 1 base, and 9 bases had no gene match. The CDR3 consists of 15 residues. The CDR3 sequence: CASSLRTGRLDGYTF. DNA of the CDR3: TGTGCCAGCAGCTTGAGGACAGGTCGGTTGGATGGCTACACCTTC.

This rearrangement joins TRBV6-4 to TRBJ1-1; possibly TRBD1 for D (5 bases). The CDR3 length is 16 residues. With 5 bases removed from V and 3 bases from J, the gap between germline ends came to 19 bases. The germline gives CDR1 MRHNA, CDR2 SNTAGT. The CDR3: CASSSLPQGSHTEAFF. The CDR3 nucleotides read TGTGCCAGCAGTTCTTTGCCCCAGGGATCCCACACTGAAGCTTTCTTT.

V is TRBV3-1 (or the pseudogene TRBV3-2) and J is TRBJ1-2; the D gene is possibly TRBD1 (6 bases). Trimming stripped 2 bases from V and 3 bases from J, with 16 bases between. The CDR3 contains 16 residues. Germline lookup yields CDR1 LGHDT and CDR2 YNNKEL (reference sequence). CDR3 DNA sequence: TGTGCCAGCAGCCAATTAGGACAGTCGGTGGACTATGGCTACACCTTC. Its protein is CASSQLGQSVDYGYTF.

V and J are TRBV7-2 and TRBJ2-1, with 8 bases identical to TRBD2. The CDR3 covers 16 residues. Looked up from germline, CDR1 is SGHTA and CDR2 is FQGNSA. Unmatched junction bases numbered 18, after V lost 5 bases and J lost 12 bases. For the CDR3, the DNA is TGTGCCAGCAGCGTAGATAGCGGGGCGCGCCACGCAAGGCAGTTCTTC. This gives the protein CASSVDSGARHARQFF.

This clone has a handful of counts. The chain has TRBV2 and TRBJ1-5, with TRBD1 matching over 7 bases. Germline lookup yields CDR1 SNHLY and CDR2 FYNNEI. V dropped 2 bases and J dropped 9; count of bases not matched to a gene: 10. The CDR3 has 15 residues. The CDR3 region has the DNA TGTGCCAGCAGTGAACAGGGGGGCAGAAACGGGCCCCAGCATTTT. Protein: CASSEQGGRNGPQHF.

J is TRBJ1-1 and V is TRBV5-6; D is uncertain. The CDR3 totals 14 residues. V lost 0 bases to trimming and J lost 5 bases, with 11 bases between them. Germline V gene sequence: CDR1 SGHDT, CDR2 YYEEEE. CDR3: CASSLVEPETEAFF. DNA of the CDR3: TGTGCCAGCAGCTTGGTTGAACCTGAGACTGAAGCTTTCTTT. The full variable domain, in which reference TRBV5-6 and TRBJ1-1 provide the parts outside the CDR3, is DAGVTQSPTHLIKTRGQQVTLRCSPKSGHDTVSWYQQALGQGPQFIFQYYEEEERQRGNFPDRFSGHQFPNYSSELNVNALLLGDSALYLCASSLVEPETEAFFGQGTRLTVV.

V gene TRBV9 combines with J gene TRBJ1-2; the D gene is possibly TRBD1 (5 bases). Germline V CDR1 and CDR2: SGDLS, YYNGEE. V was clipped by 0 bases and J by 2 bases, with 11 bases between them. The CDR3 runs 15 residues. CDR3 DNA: TGTGCCAGCAGCGTAGGTCCAGGGTCAAACTATGGCTACACCTTC. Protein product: CASSVGPGSNYGYTF.

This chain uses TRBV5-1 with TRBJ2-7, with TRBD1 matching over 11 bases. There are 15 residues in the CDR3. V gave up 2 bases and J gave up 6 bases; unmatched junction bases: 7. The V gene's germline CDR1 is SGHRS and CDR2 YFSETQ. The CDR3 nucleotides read TGCGCCAGCAGCTTTGGTCCGGGACAGGGGGTCGAGCAGTACTTC. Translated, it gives CASSFGPGQGVEQYF.

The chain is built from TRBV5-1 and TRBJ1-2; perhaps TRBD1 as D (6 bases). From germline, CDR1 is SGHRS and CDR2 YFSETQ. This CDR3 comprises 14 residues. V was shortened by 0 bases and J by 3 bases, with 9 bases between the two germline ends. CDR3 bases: TGCGCCAGCAGCTTGGATCCAGGGGACTATGGCTACACCTTC. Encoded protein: CASSLDPGDYGYTF.

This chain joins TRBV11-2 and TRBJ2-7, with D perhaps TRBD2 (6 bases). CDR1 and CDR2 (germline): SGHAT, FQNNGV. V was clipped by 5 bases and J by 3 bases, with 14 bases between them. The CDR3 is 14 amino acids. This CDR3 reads CASSTQGGSYEQYF. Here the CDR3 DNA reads TGTGCCAGCAGCACCCAGGGAGGAAGCTACGAGCAGTACTTC.

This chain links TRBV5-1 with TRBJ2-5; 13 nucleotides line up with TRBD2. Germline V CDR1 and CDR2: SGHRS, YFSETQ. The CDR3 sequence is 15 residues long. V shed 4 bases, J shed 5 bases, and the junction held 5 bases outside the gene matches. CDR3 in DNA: TGCGCCAGCAGCGTTACTAGCGGGGGGGCGGAGACCCAGTACTTC. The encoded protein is CASSVTSGGAETQYF.